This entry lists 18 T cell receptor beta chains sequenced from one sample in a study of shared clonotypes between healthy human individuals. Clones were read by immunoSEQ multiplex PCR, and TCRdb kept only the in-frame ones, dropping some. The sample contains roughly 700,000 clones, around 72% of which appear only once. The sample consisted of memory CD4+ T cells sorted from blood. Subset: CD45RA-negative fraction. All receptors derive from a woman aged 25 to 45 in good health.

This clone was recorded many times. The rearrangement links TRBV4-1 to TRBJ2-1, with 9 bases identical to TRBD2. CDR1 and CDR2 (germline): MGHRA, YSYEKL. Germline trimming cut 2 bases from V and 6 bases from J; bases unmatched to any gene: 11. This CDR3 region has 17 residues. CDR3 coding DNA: TGCGCCAGCAGCCAATCCCTCCTGACTAGCGGAGCCAATGAGCAGTTCTTC. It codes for CASSQSLLTSGANEQFF.

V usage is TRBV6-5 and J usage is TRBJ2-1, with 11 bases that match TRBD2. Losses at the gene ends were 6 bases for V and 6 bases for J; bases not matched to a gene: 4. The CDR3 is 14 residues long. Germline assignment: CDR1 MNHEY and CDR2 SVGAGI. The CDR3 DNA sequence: TGTGCCAGCAGAGGACTAGCGGGTGGCAATGAGCAGTTCTTC. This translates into CASRGLAGGNEQFF.

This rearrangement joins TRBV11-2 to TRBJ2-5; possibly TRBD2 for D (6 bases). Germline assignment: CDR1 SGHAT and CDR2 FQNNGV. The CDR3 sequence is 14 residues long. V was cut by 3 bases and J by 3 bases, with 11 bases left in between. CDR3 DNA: TGTGCCAGCAGCTTCCGGGGAGGAAAAGAGACCCAGTACTTC. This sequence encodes CASSFRGGKETQYF.

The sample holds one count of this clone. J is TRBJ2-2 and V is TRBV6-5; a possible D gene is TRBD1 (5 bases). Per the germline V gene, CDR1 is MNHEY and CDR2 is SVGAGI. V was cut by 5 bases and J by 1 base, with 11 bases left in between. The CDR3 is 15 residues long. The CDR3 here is CASSPDTGNTGELFF. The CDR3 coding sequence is TGTGCCAGCAGTCCGGACACCGGGAACACCGGGGAGCTGTTTTTT.

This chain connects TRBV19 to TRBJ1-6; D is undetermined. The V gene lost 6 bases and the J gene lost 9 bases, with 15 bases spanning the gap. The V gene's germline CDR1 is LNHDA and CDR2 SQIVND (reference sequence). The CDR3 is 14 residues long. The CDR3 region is CASRQRETGSPLHF. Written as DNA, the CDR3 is TGTGCCAGTAGACAGAGGGAGACCGGTTCACCCCTCCACTTT.

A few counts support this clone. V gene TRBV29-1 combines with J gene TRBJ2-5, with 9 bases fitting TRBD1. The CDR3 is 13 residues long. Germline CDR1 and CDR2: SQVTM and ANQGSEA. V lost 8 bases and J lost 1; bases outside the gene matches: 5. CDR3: CSPKGQGQETQYF. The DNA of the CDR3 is TGCAGCCCAAAGGGACAGGGCCAAGAGACCCAGTACTTC.

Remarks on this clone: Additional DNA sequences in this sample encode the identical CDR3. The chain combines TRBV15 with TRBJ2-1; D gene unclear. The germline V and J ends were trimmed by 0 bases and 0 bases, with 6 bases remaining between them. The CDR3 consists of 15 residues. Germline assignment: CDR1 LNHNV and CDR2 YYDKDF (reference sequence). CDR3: CATSRETGSYNEQFF. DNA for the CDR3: TGTGCCACCAGCAGAGAAACGGGCTCCTACAATGAGCAGTTCTTC.

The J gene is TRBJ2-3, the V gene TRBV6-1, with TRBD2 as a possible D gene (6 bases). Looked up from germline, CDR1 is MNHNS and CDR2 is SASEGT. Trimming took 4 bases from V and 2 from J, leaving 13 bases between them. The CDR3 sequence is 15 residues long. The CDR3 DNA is TGTGCCAGCAGTGGGGGGACTGAATACACAGATACGCAGTATTTT. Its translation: CASSGGTEYTDTQYF.

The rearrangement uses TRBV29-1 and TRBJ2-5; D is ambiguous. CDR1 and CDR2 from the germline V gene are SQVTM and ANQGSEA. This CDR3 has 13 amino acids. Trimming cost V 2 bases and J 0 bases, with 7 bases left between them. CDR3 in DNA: TGCAGCGTTGAACTCACGTACCAAGAGACCCAGTACTTC. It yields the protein CSVELTYQETQYF.

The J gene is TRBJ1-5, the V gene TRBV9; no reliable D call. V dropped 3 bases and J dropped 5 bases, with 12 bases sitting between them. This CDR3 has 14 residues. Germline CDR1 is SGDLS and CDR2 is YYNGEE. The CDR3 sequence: CASSADLRDQPQHF. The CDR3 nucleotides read TGTGCCAGCAGCGCCGACCTAAGGGATCAGCCCCAGCATTTT.

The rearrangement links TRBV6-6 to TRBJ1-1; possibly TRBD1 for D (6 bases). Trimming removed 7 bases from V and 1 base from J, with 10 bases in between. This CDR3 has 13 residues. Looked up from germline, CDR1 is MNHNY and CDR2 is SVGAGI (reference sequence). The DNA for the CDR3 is TGTGCCAGCACCGAACAGGGGAACACTGAAGCTTTCTTT. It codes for CASTEQGNTEAFF.

CDR3: CASSLGLAGDNEQFF. The CDR3 nucleotides read TGTGCCAGCAGCCTGGGACTAGCGGGGGACAATGAGCAGTTCTTC. The V gene is TRBV4-2, the J gene TRBJ2-1, with 14 bases fitting TRBD2. CDR3 length equals 15 residues. The germline V gene has CDR1 LGHNA and CDR2 YNFKEQ. Trimming at V came to 4 bases and at J to 5 bases, leaving 1 base not matched to a gene.

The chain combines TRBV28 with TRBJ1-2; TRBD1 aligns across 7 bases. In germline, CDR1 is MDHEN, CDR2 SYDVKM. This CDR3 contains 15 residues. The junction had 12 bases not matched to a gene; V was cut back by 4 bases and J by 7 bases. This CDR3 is CASSSRYRGEGGYTF. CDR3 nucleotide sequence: TGTGCCAGCAGTTCCCGATACAGGGGAGAGGGTGGCTACACCTTC.

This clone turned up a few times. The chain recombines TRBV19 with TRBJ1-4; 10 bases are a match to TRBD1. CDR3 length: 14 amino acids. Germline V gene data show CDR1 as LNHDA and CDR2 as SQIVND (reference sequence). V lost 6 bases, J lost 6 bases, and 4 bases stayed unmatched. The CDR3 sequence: CASSLGTGDEKLFF. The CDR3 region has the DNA TGTGCCAGTAGCCTTGGGACAGGGGATGAAAAACTGTTTTTT. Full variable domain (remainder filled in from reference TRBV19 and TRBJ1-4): DGGITQSPKYLFRKEGQNVTLSCEQNLNHDAMYWYRQDPGQGLRLIYYSQIVNDFQKGDIAEGYSVSREKKESFPLTVTSAQKNPTAFYLCASSLGTGDEKLFFGSGTQLSVL.

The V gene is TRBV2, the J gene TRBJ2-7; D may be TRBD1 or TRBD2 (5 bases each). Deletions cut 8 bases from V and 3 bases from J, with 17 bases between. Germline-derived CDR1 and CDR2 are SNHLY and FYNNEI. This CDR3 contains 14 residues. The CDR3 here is CASRSGAGRYEQYF. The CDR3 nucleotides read TGTGCCAGCCGCTCTGGGGCGGGCCGCTACGAGCAGTACTTC. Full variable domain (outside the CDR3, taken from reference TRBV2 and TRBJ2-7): EPEVTQTPSHQVTQMGQEVILRCVPISNHLYFYWYRQILGQKVEFLVSFYNNEISEKSEIFDDQFSVERPDGSNFTLKIRSTKLEDSAMYFCASRSGAGRYEQYFGPGTRLTVT.

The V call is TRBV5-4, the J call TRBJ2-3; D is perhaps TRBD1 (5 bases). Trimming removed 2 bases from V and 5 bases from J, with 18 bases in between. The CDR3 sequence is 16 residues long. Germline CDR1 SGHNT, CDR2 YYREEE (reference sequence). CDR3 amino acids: CASSFFGAGRQDTQYF. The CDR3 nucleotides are TGTGCCAGCAGCTTCTTTGGGGCAGGAAGGCAAGATACGCAGTATTTT.

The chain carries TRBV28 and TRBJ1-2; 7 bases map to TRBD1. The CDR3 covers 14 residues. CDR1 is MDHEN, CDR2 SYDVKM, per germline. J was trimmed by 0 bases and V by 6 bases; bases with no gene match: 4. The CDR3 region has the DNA TGTGCCAGCAGGTCGGGACAGACTAACTATGGCTACACCTTC. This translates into CASRSGQTNYGYTF.

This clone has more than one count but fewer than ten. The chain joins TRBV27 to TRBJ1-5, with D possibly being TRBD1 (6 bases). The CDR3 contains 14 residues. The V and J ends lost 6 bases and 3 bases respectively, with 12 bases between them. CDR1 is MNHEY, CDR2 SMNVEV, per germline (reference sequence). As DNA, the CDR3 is TGTGCCAGCAGCAGGGACACAGACAATCAGCCCCAGCATTTT. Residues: CASSRDTDNQPQHF.